This T cell receptor (beta chain) was profiled in a study of T cells in localized non-small cell lung cancer. Overall study results and limits: Adjacent lung was found to contain a median roughly 60 of the top 100 tumor clones.

Note on this clone: Its antigen is as yet unknown.

Sequenced by immunoSEQ multiplex PCR; TCRdb stores in-frame clones only, minus some. The table includes about 82,000 clones, around 80% detected once. Looked up from germline, CDR1 is SGHAT and CDR2 is FQNNGV. V lost 5 bases, J lost 3 bases, and 13 bases lay in between. The CDR3 has 15 residues. The V and J genes are TRBV11-2 and TRBJ2-2; the D is unclear. The input for sequencing was PBMCs, taken before any cancer treatment. The clonotype originates from a man aged 35 to 69 with stage II squamous cell lung carcinoma. The CDR3 is CASSQTGVDTGELFF. CDR3 in DNA: TGTGCCAGCAGCCAAACCGGCGTAGACACCGGGGAGCTGTTTTTT.